One T cell receptor (beta chain) is described in this entry. Antigen specificity is unknown. As it was prepared, the TCRbeta library received unique molecular identifiers. TCRdb fed the PCR reads into MiXCR, producing one record per CDR3 protein. The table has 200,000 to 250,000 distinct CDR3 sequences, approximately 7% seen once. The data are from a study of T-cell reconstitution after alpha-beta-depleted transplantation in children. Findings and caveats of the study: Alpha-beta T cells about two months after transplant reportedly derived from several hundred expanded graft clones. Fresh T-cell production supplied most of the T-cell counts and diversity seen one year after transplant. Recipient T cells and thymic progenitors that survived gave rise to the high TCRbeta diversity observed at day 60 in some patients.

The CDR3 contains 14 residues. V lost 6 bases to trimming and J lost 2 bases; unmatched junction nucleotides: 5. Per the germline V gene, CDR1 is WSHSY and CDR2 is SAAADI. The receptor's source is a boy under 10 years old with acute lymphoblastic leukemia, due to receive a stem cell transplant. The sample was PBMCs, taken before TCRalphabeta/CD19-depleted stem cell transplant. The chain couples TRBV10-2 to TRBJ2-5; TRBD1 matches 8 bases. The chain's CDR3 is CASSSWTGQETQYF. CDR3 nucleotide sequence: TGCGCCAGCAGCTCCTGGACAGGGCAAGAGACCCAGTACTTC.